The present T cell receptor (beta chain) was sequenced within a study of blood T cell repertoires in COVID-19. Germline CDR1 and CDR2: MNHEY and SMNVEV (reference sequence). The CDR3 loop spans 14 amino acids. Trimming took 5 bases from V and 5 from J; bases not matched to a gene: 5. The method was immunoSEQ multiplex PCR; TCRdb's version includes in-frame clones alone and lacks a portion of them. This table holds around 170,000 clones, 86% found once. The source material was peripheral blood. The source is a woman younger than 45 with active or convalescent COVID-19. The chain joins TRBV27 to TRBJ2-7, with TRBD1 matching over 11 bases. This chain's CDR3 is CASSRDRGAHEQYF. The CDR3, as DNA: TGTGCCAGCAGTAGGGACAGGGGGGCACACGAGCAGTACTTC.